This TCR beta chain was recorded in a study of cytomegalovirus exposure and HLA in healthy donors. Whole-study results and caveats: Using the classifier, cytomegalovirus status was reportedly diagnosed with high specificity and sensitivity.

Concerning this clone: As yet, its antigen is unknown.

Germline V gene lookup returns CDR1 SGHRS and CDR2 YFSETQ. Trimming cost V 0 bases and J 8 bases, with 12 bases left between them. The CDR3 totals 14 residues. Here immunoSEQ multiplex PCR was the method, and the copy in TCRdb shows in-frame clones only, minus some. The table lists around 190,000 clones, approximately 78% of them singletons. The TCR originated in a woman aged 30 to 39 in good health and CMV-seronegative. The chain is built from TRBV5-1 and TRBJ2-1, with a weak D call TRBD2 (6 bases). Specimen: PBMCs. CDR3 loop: CASSLAGGRDEQFF. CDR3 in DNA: TGCGCCAGCAGCTTGGCCGGGGGTCGGGATGAGCAGTTCTTC. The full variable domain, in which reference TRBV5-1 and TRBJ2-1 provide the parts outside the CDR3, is KAGVTQTPRYLIKTRGQQVTLSCSPISGHRSVSWYQQTPGQGLQFLFEYFSETQRNKGNFPGRFSGRQFSNSRSEMNVSTLELGDSALYLCASSLAGGRDEQFFGPGTRLTVL.